This T cell receptor beta chain was identified during a study of shared clonotypes between healthy human individuals. Study information: A couple of women and a few men aged 18 to 49 made up the donors. Study observations and caveats: Non-shared clonotypes had lower generation probabilities than those shared by all four donors.

The CDR3 consists of 15 residues. Germline V gene data show CDR1 as SGHRS and CDR2 as YFSETQ. V was trimmed by 0 bases and J by 5 bases, leaving 15 bases between them. In the case of this clone: Its antigen is currently unknown.

Only CD45RO-negative cells positively selected for CCR7 counted as naive CD8 cells, so terminally differentiated effector memory CD45RA+ cells were excluded. TCRdb's table, derived via immunoSEQ multiplex PCR, lists solely in-frame clones and lacks some. Of hundreds of thousands of clones detected, roughly 95% appear once; the ten largest clones hold approximately 0.11%. The sequence was obtained from a woman younger than 45 in good health. The chain recombines TRBV5-1 with TRBJ2-7; D is perhaps TRBD2 (6 bases). The source material was naive CD8+ T cells sorted from blood. The CDR3 loop reads CASSLASGVFHEQYF. Written as DNA, the CDR3 is TGCGCCAGCAGCTTGGCGTCGGGGGTCTTCCACGAGCAGTACTTC.